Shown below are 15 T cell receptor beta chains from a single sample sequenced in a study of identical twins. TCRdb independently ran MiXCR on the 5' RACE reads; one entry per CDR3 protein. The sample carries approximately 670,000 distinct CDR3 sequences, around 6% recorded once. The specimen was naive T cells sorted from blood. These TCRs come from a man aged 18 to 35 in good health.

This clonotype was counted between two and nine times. CDR3 region: CASNPGSGELFF. The DNA of the CDR3 is TGTGCCAGCAACCCCGGGTCTGGGGAGCTGTTTTTT. The V gene is TRBV3-1, the J gene TRBJ2-2; the D is unclear. Looked up from germline, CDR1 is LGHDT and CDR2 is YNNKEL (reference sequence). The V end lost 7 bases, the J end lost 8 bases, and 11 bases lay between the germline ends. The CDR3 sequence is 12 residues long.

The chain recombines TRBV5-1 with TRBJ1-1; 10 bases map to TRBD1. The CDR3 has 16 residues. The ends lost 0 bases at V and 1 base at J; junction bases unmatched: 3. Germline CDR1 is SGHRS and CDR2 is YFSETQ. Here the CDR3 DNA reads TGCGCCAGCAGCTTGGGGGGACAGGGGACGAACACTGAAGCTTTCTTT. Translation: CASSLGGQGTNTEAFF.

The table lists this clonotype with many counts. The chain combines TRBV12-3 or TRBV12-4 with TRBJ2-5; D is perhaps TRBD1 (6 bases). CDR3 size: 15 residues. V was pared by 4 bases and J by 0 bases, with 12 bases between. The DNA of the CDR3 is TGTGCCAGCAGTTCCCCAGGGGCCGACCAAGAGACCCAGTACTTC. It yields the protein CASSSPGADQETQYF.

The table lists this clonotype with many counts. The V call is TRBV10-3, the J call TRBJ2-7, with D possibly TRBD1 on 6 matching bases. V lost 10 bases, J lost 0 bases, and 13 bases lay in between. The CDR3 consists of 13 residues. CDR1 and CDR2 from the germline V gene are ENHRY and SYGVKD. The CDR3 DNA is TGTGCCACCTACGGGACAAGCTCCTACGAGCAGTACTTC. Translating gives CATYGTSSYEQYF.

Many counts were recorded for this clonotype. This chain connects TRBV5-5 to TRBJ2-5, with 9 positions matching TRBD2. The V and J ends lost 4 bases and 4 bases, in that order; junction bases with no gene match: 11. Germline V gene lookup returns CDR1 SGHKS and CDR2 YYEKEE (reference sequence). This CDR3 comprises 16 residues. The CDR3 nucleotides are TGTGCCAGCAGCCGCAGCTTTGGGACTAGCCTAGAGACCCAGTACTTC. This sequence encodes CASSRSFGTSLETQYF.

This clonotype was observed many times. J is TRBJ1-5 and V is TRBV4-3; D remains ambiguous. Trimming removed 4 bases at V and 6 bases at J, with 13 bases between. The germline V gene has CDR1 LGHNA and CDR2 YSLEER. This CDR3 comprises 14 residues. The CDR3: CASSPRVASQPQHF. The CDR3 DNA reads TGCGCCAGCAGCCCAAGAGTGGCCAGTCAGCCCCAGCATTTT.

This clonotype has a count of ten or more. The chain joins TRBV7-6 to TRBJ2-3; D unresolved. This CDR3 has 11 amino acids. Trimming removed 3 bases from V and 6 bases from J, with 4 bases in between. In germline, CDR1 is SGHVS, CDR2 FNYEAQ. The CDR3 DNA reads TGTGCCAGCAGCTTCGATGATACGCAGTATTTT. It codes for CASSFDDTQYF.

The CDR3 nucleotides read TGTGCCAGCAGCCAGGGTGAACTCTTTGAGCAGTACTTC. It translates to CASSQGELFEQYF. The chain uses TRBV3-1 and TRBJ2-7; no definite D call. V was clipped by 3 bases and J by 7 bases, with 13 bases between them. Germline-derived CDR1 and CDR2 are LGHDT and YNNKEL (reference sequence). CDR3 length: 13 residues.

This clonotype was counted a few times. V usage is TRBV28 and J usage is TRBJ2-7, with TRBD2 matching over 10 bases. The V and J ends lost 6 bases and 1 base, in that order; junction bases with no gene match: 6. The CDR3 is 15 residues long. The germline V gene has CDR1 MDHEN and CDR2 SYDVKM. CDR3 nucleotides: TGTGCCAGCAGGAGTCCGGGACTAGCGTCCTACGAGCAGTACTTC. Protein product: CASRSPGLASYEQYF.

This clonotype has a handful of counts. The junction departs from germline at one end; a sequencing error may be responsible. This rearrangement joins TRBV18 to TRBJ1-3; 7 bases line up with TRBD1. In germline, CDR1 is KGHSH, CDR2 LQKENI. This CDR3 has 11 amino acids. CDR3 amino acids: CASSPGQFHQF. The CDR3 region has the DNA TGTGCCAGCTCACCGGGACAGTTCCACCAGTTT.

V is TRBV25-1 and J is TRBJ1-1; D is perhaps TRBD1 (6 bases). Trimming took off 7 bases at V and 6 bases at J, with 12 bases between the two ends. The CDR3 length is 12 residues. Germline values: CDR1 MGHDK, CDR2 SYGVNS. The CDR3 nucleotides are TGTGCCAGCAAACAGGGTAGCGCTGAAGCTTTCTTT. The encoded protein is CASKQGSAEAFF. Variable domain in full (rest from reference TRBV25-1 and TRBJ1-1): EADIYQTPRYLVIGTGKKITLECSQTMGHDKMYWYQQDPGMELHLIHYSYGVNSTEKGDLSSESTVSRIRTEHFPLTLESARPSHTSQYLCASKQGSAEAFFGQGTRLTVV.

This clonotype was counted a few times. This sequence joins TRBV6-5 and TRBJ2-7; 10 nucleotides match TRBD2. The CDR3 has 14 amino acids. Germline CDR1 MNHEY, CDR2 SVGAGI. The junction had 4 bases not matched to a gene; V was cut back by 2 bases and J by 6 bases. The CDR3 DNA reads TGTGCCAGCAGTTACAGAGCGGGAGGGAGCGAGCAGTACGTC. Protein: CASSYRAGGSEQYV.

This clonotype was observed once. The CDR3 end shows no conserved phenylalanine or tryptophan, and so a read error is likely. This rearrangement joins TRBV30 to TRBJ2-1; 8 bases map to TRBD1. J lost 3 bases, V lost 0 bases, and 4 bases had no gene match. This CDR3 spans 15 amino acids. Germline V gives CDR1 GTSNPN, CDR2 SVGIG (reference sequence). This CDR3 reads CAWSVGQGSYNEQFY. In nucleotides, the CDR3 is TGTGCCTGGAGTGTAGGACAGGGAAGCTACAATGAGCAGTTCTAC.

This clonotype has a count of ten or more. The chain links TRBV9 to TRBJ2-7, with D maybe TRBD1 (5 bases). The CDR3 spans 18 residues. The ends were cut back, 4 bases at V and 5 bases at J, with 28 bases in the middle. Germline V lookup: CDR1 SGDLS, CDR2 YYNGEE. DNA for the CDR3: TGTGCCAGCAGCATTTTTAAACTCCGACAGAAAGAAGGGAACGAGCAGTACTTC. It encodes CASSIFKLRQKEGNEQYF.

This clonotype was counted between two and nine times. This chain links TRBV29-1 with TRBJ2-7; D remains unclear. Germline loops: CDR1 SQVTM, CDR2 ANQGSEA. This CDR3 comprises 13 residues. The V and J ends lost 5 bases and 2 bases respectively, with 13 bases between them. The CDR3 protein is CSVLPTLAYEQYF. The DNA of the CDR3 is TGCAGCGTTCTTCCAACCCTGGCCTACGAGCAGTACTTC.